A single sample is the source of the 6 T cell receptor beta chains below, sequenced in a study of identical twins. TCRdb fed the 5' RACE reads into MiXCR, producing one record per CDR3 protein. The profile shows approximately 600,000 distinct CDR3 sequences, 7.1% of them singletons. The sample was also reused in another study, on yellow fever vaccine responses in identical twins.

Sequenced material: PBMCs. The source is a woman aged 18-35 years in good health.

V gene TRBV24-1 combines with J gene TRBJ1-2; no clear D gene. This CDR3 region has 13 residues. V was pared by 3 bases and J by 8 bases, with 12 bases between. The germline V gene has CDR1 KGHDR and CDR2 SFDVKD. The CDR3 coding sequence is TGTGCCACCAGTGATCCAATGGAGGACGGCTACACCTTC. Amino acid sequence: CATSDPMEDGYTF.

CDR3 DNA: TGCAGCGTTGCACGGGGTTACGAGCAGTACTTC. Encoded protein: CSVARGYEQYF. This chain links TRBV29-1 with TRBJ2-7, with D perhaps matching TRBD2 (5 bases). The V end was cut by 4 bases, the J end by 4 bases, with 8 bases between. The length of the CDR3 is 11 residues. The germline CDR1 and CDR2 sequences are SQVTM and ANQGSEA.

This clonotype came up a few times. The J gene is TRBJ2-7, the V gene TRBV10-3; 8 positions match TRBD1. J was trimmed by 6 bases and V by 3 bases; bases with no gene match: 7. Germline lookup yields CDR1 ENHRY and CDR2 SYGVKD. CDR3 size: 14 residues. In DNA form, the CDR3 reads TGTGCCATCAGTGAACCAGGACAGGGTTCCGAGCAGTACTTC. Amino acid sequence: CAISEPGQGSEQYF.

The chain carries TRBV19 and TRBJ2-1; 11 bases agree with TRBD2. The length of the CDR3 is 16 residues. Germline-derived CDR1 and CDR2 are LNHDA and SQIVND (reference sequence). After removal of 4 bases from V and 8 bases from J, the junction contained 10 bases not matched to a gene. The CDR3 region has the DNA TGTGCCAGTAGTAGATTAGCGGGAGGGCCTTGGGATGAGCAGTTCTTC. Amino acid sequence: CASSRLAGGPWDEQFF.

The chain joins TRBV15 to TRBJ2-2; D ambiguous. The germline V gene has CDR1 LNHNV and CDR2 YYDKDF (reference sequence). The CDR3 length is 14 residues. V gave up 1 base and J gave up 7 bases, with 10 bases separating them. The CDR3 here is CATSRVMGGGELFF. CDR3 DNA sequence: TGTGCCACCAGCAGAGTTATGGGTGGCGGGGAGCTGTTTTTT.

This clonotype was seen only once. The V gene is TRBV29-1, the J gene TRBJ2-5; 12 bases are a match to TRBD1. This CDR3 region has 15 residues. The trim removed 0 bases at V and 4 bases at J, leaving 3 bases unmatched. The V gene's germline CDR1 is SQVTM and CDR2 ANQGSEA. The CDR3 sequence: CSVEDQGQGAETQYF. DNA of the CDR3: TGCAGCGTTGAAGACCAGGGACAGGGGGCAGAGACCCAGTACTTC.